Each of the 3 T cell receptor beta chains below was sequenced from the same sample in a study of T-cell memory formation after mild COVID-19 (TCRdb year 2021). The receptor library was made with 5' RACE. The run used an Illumina NovaSeq 6000. Using fastp trimming at Q25 and MiXCR clonotype assembly, TCRdb reanalyzed the public sequencing data and kept in-frame beta chains. Each CDR3 protein appears once, grouped with its most common genes and DNA. For this sample the table gives under 550,000 distinct CDR3 sequences, of which roughly 18% were detected only once. Around 12% of the sample is in the top ten clones. Sequenced input: PBMCs or a T cell subset sorted from them (not recorded which). Every receptor here comes from an adult woman who had mild COVID-19 (a few samples of this study predate the infection). The sample titles of this study are shuffled in the database, so cell type and time point are left out; the donor was told from shared clones.

This rearrangement joins TRBV3-1 to TRBJ2-7, with D perhaps matching TRBD2 (6 bases). This CDR3 spans 14 amino acids. The germline V gene has CDR1 LGHDT and CDR2 YNNKEL (reference sequence). Trimming removed 6 bases at V and 7 bases at J, with 19 bases between. The CDR3 sequence is CASSSGLQVNEQYF. The CDR3 bases are TGTGCCAGCAGTTCGGGACTGCAAGTGAATGAGCAGTACTTC.

The chain has TRBV20-1 and TRBJ2-1; D tentatively fits TRBD1 or TRBD2 (5 bases each). CDR1 and CDR2 (germline): DFQATT, SNEGSKA (reference sequence). V was shortened by 0 bases and J by 2 bases, with 11 bases between the two germline ends. The CDR3 is made up of 15 amino acids. The chain's CDR3 is CSAREGPNPYNEQFF. CDR3 sequence (DNA): TGCAGTGCTAGAGAGGGACCAAACCCCTACAATGAGCAGTTCTTC.

The chain joins TRBV29-1 to TRBJ2-2; the match to TRBD2 covers 7 bases. CDR1 is SQVTM, CDR2 ANQGSEA, per germline. The CDR3 spans 13 residues. The CDR3 loop is CAEGTTNTGELFF. In DNA, the CDR3 is TGCGCCGAGGGGACTACGAACACCGGGGAGCTGTTTTTT.